Listed below are T cell receptor beta chains from one sample, sequenced in a study of cytomegalovirus exposure and HLA in healthy donors. Here immunoSEQ multiplex PCR was the method, and the copy in TCRdb shows in-frame clones only, minus some. Of under 120,000 clones listed, about 59% are singletons. Sample: PBMCs. The receptors derive from a man aged 30 to 45 in good health and CMV-seropositive. Both conserved end residues are part of each CDR3. D genes are given only for firm matches. Not every row has a clone size; where given, it reads once, few, many or a size class.

CDR3: CAISESGTAQYEQYF
DNA: TGTGCCATCAGTGAGTCTGGGACAGCCCAGTACGAGCAGTACTTC
size: few
J: TRBJ2-7
D: TRBD1
V: TRBV10-3

CDR3: CASSSSDKNTGELFF
DNA: TGTGCCAGCAGTTCCTCCGACAAGAACACCGGGGAGCTGTTTTTT
size: .
J: TRBJ2-2
D: .
V: TRBV6-5

CDR3: CASTRGSYEQYF
DNA: TGTGCCAGCACTAGGGGGAGCTACGAGCAGTACTTC
size: .
J: TRBJ2-7
D: .
V: TRBV2

CDR3: CAIARGGNTEAFF
DNA: TGTGCCATCGCCCGGGGGGGGAACACTGAAGCTTTCTTT
size: .
J: TRBJ1-1
D: .
V: TRBV10-3

CDR3: CAWTRGRSLNYGYTF
DNA: TGTGCCTGGACCAGGGGGAGGTCCCTTAACTATGGCTACACCTTC
size: .
J: TRBJ1-2
D: TRBD1
V: TRBV30

CDR3: CASKFDRGRSGYGYTF
DNA: TGTGCCAGCAAGTTCGACAGGGGCCGCTCGGGTTATGGCTACACCTTC
size: few
J: TRBJ1-2
D: TRBD1
V: TRBV19

CDR3: CASSDPRTSGGVNEQYF
DNA: TGTGCCAGCAGTGACCCTAGGACTAGCGGGGGGGTCAACGAGCAGTACTTC
size: .
J: TRBJ2-7
D: TRBD2
V: TRBV25-1

CDR3: CSVEVAVQETQYF
DNA: TGCAGCGTTGAAGTAGCGGTGCAAGAGACCCAGTACTTC
size: .
J: TRBJ2-5
D: .
V: TRBV29-1

CDR3: CASSRWDREREKLFF
DNA: TGTGCCAGCAGCCGTTGGGACAGGGAGAGAGAAAAACTGTTTTTT
size: .
J: TRBJ1-4
D: TRBD1
V: TRBV13

CDR3: CASGRFGGNYGYTF
DNA: TGTGCCAGCGGTCGTTTCGGGGGGAACTATGGCTACACCTTC
size: .
J: TRBJ1-2
D: .
V: TRBV6-5

CDR3: CASSLEQRVGKNIQYF
DNA: TGTGCCAGCAGCTTAGAACAGAGGGTAGGCAAAAACATTCAGTACTTC
size: once
J: TRBJ2-4
D: .
V: TRBV13

CDR3: CASSLGGQGYWSYGYTF
DNA: TGTGCCAGCAGCTTAGGGGGACAGGGGTATTGGAGCTATGGCTACACCTTC
size: .
J: TRBJ1-2
D: TRBD1
V: TRBV11-3

CDR3: CASSLPGKAYEQYF
DNA: TGCGCCAGCAGCTTGCCGGGTAAAGCCTACGAGCAGTACTTC
size: .
J: TRBJ2-7
D: .
V: TRBV5-1

CDR3: CASSLNRENGYTF
DNA: TGTGCCAGCTCCCTGAACAGGGAGAACGGCTACACCTTC
size: once
J: TRBJ1-2
D: .
V: TRBV18

CDR3: CAWNSEERSPLHF
DNA: TGTGCCTGGAACAGTGAAGAAAGGTCACCCCTCCACTTT
size: .
J: TRBJ1-6
D: .
V: TRBV30

CDR3: CASRDLLAGLDEQFF
DNA: TGTGCCAGCAGGGATCTCCTAGCGGGGCTCGATGAGCAGTTCTTC
size: .
J: TRBJ2-1
D: TRBD2
V: TRBV4-2

CDR3: CATSRVRGTGGKDTQYF
DNA: TGTGCCACCAGCAGAGTAAGGGGGACAGGGGGAAAAGATACGCAGTATTTT
size: .
J: TRBJ2-3
D: TRBD1
V: TRBV15

CDR3: CASSLELAKAETQYF
DNA: TGTGCCAGCAGCTTAGAGTTAGCCAAGGCAGAGACCCAGTACTTC
size: .
J: TRBJ2-5
D: .
V: TRBV11-2

CDR3: CASSSSSYNEQFF
DNA: TGTGCCAGCAGCTCGAGCTCCTACAATGAGCAGTTCTTC
size: once
J: TRBJ2-1
D: .
V: TRBV7-2

CDR3: CASSEYTGTLRVEQYF
DNA: TGTGCCAGCAGTGAATACACCGGGACACTAAGGGTCGAGCAGTACTTC
size: .
J: TRBJ2-7
D: .
V: TRBV2

CDR3: CASSASGTENEKLFF
DNA: TGTGCCAGCAGTGCCTCCGGGACAGAGAATGAAAAACTGTTTTTT
size: .
J: TRBJ1-4
D: TRBD1
V: TRBV6-4

CDR3: CASSFESSGGARWDEQFF
DNA: TGTGCCAGCAGCTTTGAGAGTAGCGGGGGGGCCAGGTGGGATGAGCAGTTCTTC
size: .
J: TRBJ2-1
D: TRBD2
V: TRBV11-2

CDR3: CASSQGTGGYEQYF
DNA: TGTGCCAGCTCACAAGGGACAGGGGGCTACGAGCAGTACTTC
size: once
J: TRBJ2-7
D: TRBD1
V: TRBV18

CDR3: CASSASGARGYTF
DNA: TGTGCCAGCAGTGCGTCTGGGGCGCGAGGCTACACCTTC
size: .
J: TRBJ1-2
D: .
V: TRBV2

CDR3: CASSPGGAVYNEQFF
DNA: TGTGCCAGCAGCCCCGGGGGGGCCGTCTACAATGAGCAGTTCTTC
size: .
J: TRBJ2-1
D: TRBD2
V: TRBV7-8

CDR3: CASRPGTGTYNEQFF
DNA: TGCGCCAGTAGACCCGGGACAGGAACCTACAATGAGCAGTTCTTC
size: .
J: TRBJ2-1
D: TRBD1
V: TRBV5-1

CDR3: CASRTEGGDVSGNTIYF
DNA: TGTGCAAGTCGTACTGAAGGTGGAGACGTCTCTGGAAACACCATATATTTT
size: .
J: TRBJ1-3
D: .
V: TRBV12-2

CDR3: CASSQVYLAGGRNTQYF
DNA: TGCGCCAGCAGCCAAGTCTACCTAGCGGGGGGGCGAAATACGCAGTATTTT
size: .
J: TRBJ2-3
D: TRBD2
V: TRBV4-1

CDR3: CSLAGTEGTEAFF
DNA: TGCAGCCTCGCCGGGACAGAGGGCACTGAAGCTTTCTTT
size: .
J: TRBJ1-1
D: TRBD1
V: TRBV29-1

CDR3: CASSPHLDTGELFF
DNA: TGTGCCAGCAGCCCTCACTTGGACACCGGGGAGCTGTTTTTT
size: .
J: TRBJ2-2
D: .
V: TRBV9

CDR3: CASSLRTGDYGYTF
DNA: TGTGCCAGCAGCTTACGGACAGGGGACTATGGCTACACCTTC
size: .
J: TRBJ1-2
D: TRBD1
V: TRBV7-2

CDR3: CASRPGTALIPLHF
DNA: TGTGCCAGCAGGCCCGGGACAGCCCTAATACCCCTCCACTTT
size: .
J: TRBJ1-6
D: TRBD1
V: TRBV6-5

CDR3: CAIRWGQGGDEQFF
DNA: TGTGCCATCAGGTGGGGACAGGGAGGGGATGAGCAGTTCTTC
size: .
J: TRBJ2-1
D: TRBD1
V: TRBV10-3

CDR3: CAWIAENTEAFF
DNA: TGTGCCTGGATTGCAGAGAACACTGAAGCTTTCTTT
size: once
J: TRBJ1-1
D: .
V: TRBV30

CDR3: CASSPQGGDYGYTF
DNA: TGCGCCAGCAGCCCTCAGGGAGGGGACTATGGCTACACCTTC
size: few
J: TRBJ1-2
D: .
V: TRBV5-1

CDR3: CAISGTGGYSNQPQHF
DNA: TGTGCCATCAGTGGCACAGGGGGTTATAGCAATCAGCCCCAGCATTTT
size: .
J: TRBJ1-5
D: TRBD1
V: TRBV10-3

CDR3: CATSREPLVYEQYF
DNA: TGTGCCACCAGCAGAGAACCACTTGTCTACGAGCAGTACTTC
size: .
J: TRBJ2-7
D: .
V: TRBV15

CDR3: CASSLGGGADTQYF
DNA: TGTGCCAGCAGCTTAGGCGGGGGAGCAGATACGCAGTATTTT
size: .
J: TRBJ2-3
D: TRBD2
V: TRBV11-3

CDR3: CASSLEGWGSPLHF
DNA: TGTGCCAGCAGCTTGGAGGGGTGGGGTTCACCCCTCCACTTT
size: .
J: TRBJ1-6
D: .
V: TRBV5-4

CDR3: CASSSPRGAHYGYTF
DNA: TGTGCCAGCAGCTCTCCTCGGGGGGCACACTATGGCTACACCTTC
size: .
J: TRBJ1-2
D: .
V: TRBV11-2

CDR3: CASLQTGRGDTQYF
DNA: TGTGCCAGCCTTCAGACAGGGCGGGGAGATACGCAGTATTTT
size: .
J: TRBJ2-3
D: .
V: TRBV2

CDR3: CASSAGSQSNQPQHF
DNA: TGTGCCAGCAGCGCGGGGAGTCAAAGCAATCAGCCCCAGCATTTT
size: .
J: TRBJ1-5
D: .
V: TRBV7-6

CDR3: CASSSRQGTDTQYF
DNA: TGTGCCAGCAGTTCGAGACAGGGGACAGATACGCAGTATTTT
size: .
J: TRBJ2-3
D: TRBD1
V: TRBV6-5

CDR3: CASSPTGQGPNNEQFF
DNA: TGTGCCAGCAGTCCAACCGGACAGGGGCCTAACAATGAGCAGTTCTTC
size: few
J: TRBJ2-1
D: TRBD1
V: TRBV6-6

CDR3: CASSFGGAASYEQYF
DNA: TGCGCCAGCAGCTTCGGGGGGGCAGCCTCCTACGAGCAGTACTTC
size: .
J: TRBJ2-7
D: TRBD2
V: TRBV5-1

CDR3: CASSPQLAEPDTQYF
DNA: TGTGCCAGCTCACCACAACTAGCGGAACCAGATACGCAGTATTTT
size: .
J: TRBJ2-3
D: TRBD2
V: TRBV18

CDR3: CASSSPDRAVYGYTF
DNA: TGTGCCAGCAGTTCCCCGGACAGGGCGGTCTATGGCTACACCTTC
size: .
J: TRBJ1-2
D: TRBD1
V: TRBV6-5

CDR3: CASSSLGAGAAEAFF
DNA: TGTGCCAGCAGCTCCCTTGGGGCAGGGGCCGCTGAAGCTTTCTTT
size: .
J: TRBJ1-1
D: .
V: TRBV5-4

CDR3: CASSYSGGLYNEQFF
DNA: TGTGCCAGCAGTTATAGCGGGGGGCTCTACAATGAGCAGTTCTTC
size: .
J: TRBJ2-1
D: TRBD2
V: TRBV7-3